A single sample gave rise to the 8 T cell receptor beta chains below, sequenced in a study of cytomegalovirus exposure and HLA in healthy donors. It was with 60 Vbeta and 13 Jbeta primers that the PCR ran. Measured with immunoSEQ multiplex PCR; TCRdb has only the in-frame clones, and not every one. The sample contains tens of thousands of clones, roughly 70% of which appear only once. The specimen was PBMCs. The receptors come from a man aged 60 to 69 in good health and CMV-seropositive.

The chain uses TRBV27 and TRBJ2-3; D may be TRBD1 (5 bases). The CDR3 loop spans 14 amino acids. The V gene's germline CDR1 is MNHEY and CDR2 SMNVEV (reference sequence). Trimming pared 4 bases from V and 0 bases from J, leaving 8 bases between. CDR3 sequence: CASSWAGSTDTQYF. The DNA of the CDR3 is TGTGCCAGCAGTTGGGCAGGGAGCACAGATACGCAGTATTTT.

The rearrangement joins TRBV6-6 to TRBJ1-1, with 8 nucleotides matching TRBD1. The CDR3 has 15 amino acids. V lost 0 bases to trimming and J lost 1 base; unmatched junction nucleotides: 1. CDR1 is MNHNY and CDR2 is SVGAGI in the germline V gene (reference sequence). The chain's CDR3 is CASSYSRGQNTEAFF. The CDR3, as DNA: TGTGCCAGCAGTTACTCCAGGGGGCAGAACACTGAAGCTTTCTTT.

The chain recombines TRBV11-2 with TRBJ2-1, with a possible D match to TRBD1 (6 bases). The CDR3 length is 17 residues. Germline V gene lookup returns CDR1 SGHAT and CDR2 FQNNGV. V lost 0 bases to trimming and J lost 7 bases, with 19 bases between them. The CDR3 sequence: CASSLERVSQTGNEQFF. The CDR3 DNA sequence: TGTGCCAGCAGCTTAGAGCGAGTCTCGCAAACAGGGAATGAGCAGTTCTTC.

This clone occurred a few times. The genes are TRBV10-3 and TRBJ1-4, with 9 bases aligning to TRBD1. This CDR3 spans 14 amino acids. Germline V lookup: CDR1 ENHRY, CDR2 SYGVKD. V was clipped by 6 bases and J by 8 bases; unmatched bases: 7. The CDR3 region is CAIRPGQGSEKLFF. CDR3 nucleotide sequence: TGTGCCATCAGGCCGGGACAGGGCTCGGAAAAACTGTTTTTT.

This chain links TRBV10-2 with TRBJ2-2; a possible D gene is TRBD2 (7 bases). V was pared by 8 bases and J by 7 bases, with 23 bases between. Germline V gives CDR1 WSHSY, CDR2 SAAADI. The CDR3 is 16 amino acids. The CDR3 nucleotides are TGCGCCAGCTCCCTCCGGTGGGGGGGCCGGGGCGGGGAGCTGTTTTTT. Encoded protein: CASSLRWGGRGGELFF.

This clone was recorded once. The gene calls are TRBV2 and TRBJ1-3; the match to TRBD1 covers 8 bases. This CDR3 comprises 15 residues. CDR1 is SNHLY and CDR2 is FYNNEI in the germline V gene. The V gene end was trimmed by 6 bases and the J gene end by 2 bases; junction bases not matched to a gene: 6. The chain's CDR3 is CASRYRDRTGNTIYF. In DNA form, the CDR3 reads TGTGCCAGCAGATACCGGGACAGGACTGGAAACACCATATATTTT.

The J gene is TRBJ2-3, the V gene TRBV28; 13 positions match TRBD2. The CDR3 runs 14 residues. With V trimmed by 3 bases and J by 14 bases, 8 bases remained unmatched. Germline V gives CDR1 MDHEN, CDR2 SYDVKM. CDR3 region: CASSFRTSGSGRYF. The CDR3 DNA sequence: TGTGCCAGCAGTTTTAGGACTAGCGGGAGTGGGCGGTATTTT.

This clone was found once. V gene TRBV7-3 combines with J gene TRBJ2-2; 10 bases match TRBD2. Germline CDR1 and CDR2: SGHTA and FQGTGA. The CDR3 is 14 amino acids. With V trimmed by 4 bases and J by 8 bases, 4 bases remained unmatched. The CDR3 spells CASSSSGGAGELFF. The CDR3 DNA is TGTGCCAGCAGCTCCAGCGGGGGGGCGGGGGAGCTGTTTTTT.